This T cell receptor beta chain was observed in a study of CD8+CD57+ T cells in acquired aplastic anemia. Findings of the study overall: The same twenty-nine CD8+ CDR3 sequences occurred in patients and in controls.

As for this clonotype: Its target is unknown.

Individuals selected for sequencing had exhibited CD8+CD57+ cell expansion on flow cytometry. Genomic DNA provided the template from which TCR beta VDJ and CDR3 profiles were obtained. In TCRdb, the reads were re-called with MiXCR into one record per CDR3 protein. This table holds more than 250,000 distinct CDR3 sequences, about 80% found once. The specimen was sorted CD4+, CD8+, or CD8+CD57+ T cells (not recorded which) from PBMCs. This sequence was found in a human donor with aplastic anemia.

The CDR3 DNA is TGTGCCAGCAGCTTTCAAAGAAGCAAGGGGCACGATGAGCAGTTCTTC. It specifies CASSFQRSKGHDEQFF. The chain uses TRBV7-9 and TRBJ2-1; perhaps TRBD1 as D (5 bases). CDR1 and CDR2 from the germline V gene are SEHNR and FQNEAQ (reference sequence). V lost 3 bases to trimming and J lost 8 bases, with 20 bases between them. This CDR3 contains 16 residues.